A single TCR beta chain is shown here with its context. What it recognizes is unknown. This record belongs to a study of cytomegalovirus exposure and HLA in healthy donors. The study, taken as a whole, reports: The sole available immune exposure information was CMV serostatus.

CDR1 and CDR2 from the germline V gene are ENHRY and SYGVKD. V gave up 4 bases and J gave up 1 base, with 11 bases separating them. The CDR3 is 14 amino acids. PCR was performed using 60 Vbeta and 13 Jbeta primers. Measured with immunoSEQ multiplex PCR; TCRdb has only the in-frame clones, and not every one. This table holds about 110,000 clones, 73% found once. The specimen sequenced was PBMCs. The clonotype comes from a middle-aged man in good health and CMV-seronegative. The J gene is TRBJ2-7, the V gene TRBV10-3; perhaps TRBD2 as D (5 bases). Written as DNA, the CDR3 is TGTGCCATCAGTGGTGGTAGCGTATCCTACGAGCAGTACTTC. Amino acid sequence: CAISGGSVSYEQYF.